Listed here is a single T cell receptor (beta chain). The sample originates from a study of blood T cell repertoires in COVID-19. The Seattle patients joined while their infection was active and were tracked longitudinally afterward. Clones were sequenced by immunoSEQ multiplex PCR, and TCRdb holds only the in-frame ones, with some missing. This table holds roughly 48,000 clones, 93% found once. The CDR3 is 14 residues long. After removal of 4 bases from V and 6 bases from J, the junction contained 6 bases not matched to a gene. The germline V gene encodes CDR1 ENHRY and CDR2 SYGVKD. The receptor was isolated from a man aged 55 to 70 with COVID-19, enrolled during active disease. This sequence joins TRBV10-3 and TRBJ2-7, with TRBD2 identical over 10 bases. Sequenced sample: peripheral blood. CDR3 in amino acids: CAISALAGDSEQYF. As DNA, the CDR3 is TGTGCCATCAGTGCCCTAGCGGGAGATAGCGAGCAGTACTTC.